This T cell receptor (beta chain) emerged from a study of blood T cell repertoires in COVID-19. Study at large: PBMCs, B-cell-depleted T cells, or T cells were the source of the cDNA or gDNA that made up the material.

Study members were between about 18 and 89 years old and lived in 24 US regions. Authors' data handling: From reference gene primer amplification, estimates of nucleated cell counts were derived. The method was immunoSEQ multiplex PCR; TCRdb's version includes in-frame clones alone and lacks a portion of them. V and J calls and clone size come straight from that table; D and trimming were deduced from the DNA. The data contain about 310,000 clones, approximately 86% of them singletons. V lost 3 bases and J lost 0, with 11 bases in between. This CDR3 is 15 amino acids long. CDR1 and CDR2 from the germline V gene are LNHDA and SQIVND (reference sequence).

What was sequenced was PBMCs or T cells enriched from blood (not recorded which). This TCR was recovered from a woman between 18 and 29 years old who had recovered from COVID-19. This chain joins TRBV19 and TRBJ1-2; D is perhaps TRBD1 (6 bases). CDR3 amino acids: CASSIFRDTNYGYTF. CDR3 nucleotide sequence: TGTGCCAGTAGTATTTTTCGGGACACTAACTATGGCTACACCTTC.